A selection of T cell receptor beta chains follows, all from one sample in a study of T cell responses to AZD1222 COVID-19 vaccine. The assay was immunoSEQ multiplex PCR, and TCRdb's table has in-frame clones only and misses some. The sample holds about 130,000 clones, 93% seen once. The sample here was peripheral blood, taken on day 0 of AZD1222 vaccination. The receptors originated from an adult in good health. Each CDR3 is given with its conserved first and last residue. D genes are given only for firm matches. Size values are once, few and many counts, or a class for expanded clones, and some rows have none.

D gene	clone size	V gene	J gene	CDR3 protein	CDR3 DNA
TRBD2	NA	TRBV9	TRBJ2-5	CASSATGLAGEGETQYF	TGTGCCAGCAGCGCTACCGGACTAGCGGGAGAGGGTGAGACCCAGTACTTC
NA	once	TRBV28	TRBJ1-6	CASSFRGDSPLHF	TGTGCCAGCAGTTTCAGGGGCGACTCACCCCTCCACTTT
NA	NA	TRBV4-2	TRBJ2-5	CASRHAGRGQETQYF	TGTGCCAGCAGACATGCCGGTAGGGGCCAAGAGACCCAGTACTTC
NA	NA	TRBV2	TRBJ1-6	CASSERAGSSYNSPLHF	TGTGCCAGCAGTGAAAGGGCAGGGAGCTCCTATAATTCACCCCTCCACTTT
NA	NA	TRBV2	TRBJ2-5	CASSLQETQYF	TGTGCCAGCAGTTTGCAAGAGACCCAGTACTTC
NA	once	TRBV25-1	TRBJ1-5	CASSQDGDQPQHF	TGTGCCAGCAGCCAAGATGGGGATCAGCCCCAGCATTTT
NA	NA	TRBV13	TRBJ2-7	CASSLRPHMISYEQYF	TGTGCCAGCAGCTTACGGCCCCATATGATCTCCTACGAGCAGTACTTC
NA	NA	TRBV19	TRBJ1-6	CASSIRPGNNSPLHF	TGTGCCAGTAGTATCCGCCCGGGGAATAATTCACCCCTCCACTTT
NA	once	TRBV11-2	TRBJ1-3	CASSSLVGGNTIYF	TGTGCCAGCAGCTCACTCGTGGGGGGAAACACCATATATTTT
NA	NA	TRBV28	TRBJ2-1	CASRTADNEQFF	TGTGCCAGCCGGACAGCGGACAATGAGCAGTTCTTC
NA	NA	TRBV6-5	TRBJ2-3	CASREGDTQYF	TGTGCCAGCAGGGAGGGGGATACGCAGTATTTT
NA	NA	TRBV6-5	TRBJ1-5	CASSYTSNQPQHF	TGTGCCAGCAGTTATACTAGCAATCAGCCCCAGCATTTT
NA	NA	TRBV12-3/TRBV12-4	TRBJ1-5	CASSLTENQPQHF	TGTGCCAGCAGCTTGACCGAGAATCAGCCCCAGCATTTT
NA	once	TRBV18	TRBJ1-1	CASSPSGEIDTEAFF	TGTGCCAGCTCACCGTCAGGGGAAATAGACACTGAAGCTTTCTTT
NA	NA	TRBV25-1	TRBJ2-5	CASSEFRGERQETQYF	TGTGCCAGCAGTGAATTTAGGGGGGAACGACAAGAGACCCAGTACTTC
NA	once	TRBV5-1	TRBJ2-7	CASSLRLGESLYEQYF	TGCGCCAGCAGCTTGCGGTTGGGGGAGAGTCTTTACGAGCAGTACTTC
NA	NA	TRBV24-1	TRBJ1-5	CATSASEQGSSPQHF	TGTGCCACCAGTGCCTCTGAACAGGGTTCTTCACCCCAGCATTTT
NA	NA	TRBV5-4	TRBJ1-1	CASSLPSNTEAFF	TGTGCCAGCAGTCTCCCGTCCAACACTGAAGCTTTCTTT
NA	NA	TRBV10-3	TRBJ1-1	CAISPLGTTDTEAFF	TGTGCCATCAGTCCCCTGGGAACAACCGACACTGAAGCTTTCTTT
TRBD1	NA	TRBV6-5	TRBJ2-7	CASSYRLQGYEQYF	TGTGCCAGCAGTTACAGACTACAGGGGTACGAGCAGTACTTC
NA	NA	TRBV18	TRBJ2-3	CASSPTGDGATDTQYF	TGTGCCAGCTCACCTACGGGGGATGGGGCCACAGATACGCAGTATTTT
NA	few	TRBV4-2	TRBJ1-1	CASSHWTEMNTEAFF	TGTGCCAGCAGCCATTGGACAGAGATGAACACTGAAGCTTTCTTT
NA	NA	TRBV24-1	TRBJ2-1	CATSETGTATYNEQFF	TGTGCCACCAGTGAGACCGGGACTGCAACGTACAATGAGCAGTTCTTC
NA	NA	TRBV2	TRBJ2-3	CASSVSPGADTQYF	TGTGCCAGCAGTGTATCCCCGGGTGCAGATACGCAGTATTTT
NA	once	TRBV5-1	TRBJ1-1	CASSLDRVNTEAFF	TGCGCCAGCAGCTTGGACAGGGTGAACACTGAAGCTTTCTTT
NA	NA	TRBV11-3	TRBJ2-7	CASSLGPSNEQYF	TGTGCCAGCAGCTTAGGGCCAAGCAACGAGCAGTACTTC
TRBD1	NA	TRBV5-1	TRBJ2-7	CASSSRQGAYEQYF	TGCGCCAGCAGCTCCCGACAGGGGGCCTACGAGCAGTACTTC
NA	NA	TRBV19	TRBJ1-5	CASSINTLNQPQHF	TGTGCCAGTAGTATTAACACTTTAAATCAGCCCCAGCATTTT
NA	few	TRBV6-5	TRBJ1-4	CASSYNGKLFF	TGTGCCAGCAGTTACAACGGGAAACTGTTTTTT
NA	once	TRBV9	TRBJ2-1	CASSARQAYYNEQFF	TGTGCCAGCAGCGCCCGACAGGCCTACTACAATGAGCAGTTCTTC
TRBD2	NA	TRBV5-1	TRBJ2-7	CASSLGAGEVRAEQYF	TGCGCCAGCAGCTTGGGCGCGGGAGAGGTCCGGGCCGAGCAGTACTTC
TRBD2	NA	TRBV5-1	TRBJ2-3	CASSLAFAGGRDTQYF	TGCGCCAGCAGCTTGGCCTTCGCGGGAGGCCGGGATACGCAGTATTTT
NA	NA	TRBV3-1/TRBV3-2	TRBJ2-1	CASSQGTSGGDEQFF	TGTGCCAGCAGCCAAGGCACCTCCGGAGGGGATGAGCAGTTCTTC
NA	NA	TRBV5-4	TRBJ1-6	CASSKPGVKPHF	TGTGCCAGCAGCAAACCAGGCGTTAAGCCCCACTTT
NA	NA	TRBV19	TRBJ2-1	CASSMAGGSEQFF	TGTGCCAGTAGTATGGCCGGGGGCAGTGAGCAGTTCTTC
NA	NA	TRBV28	TRBJ1-3	CASSHRQVWDTIYF	TGTGCCAGCAGTCACCGACAGGTGTGGGACACCATATATTTT
NA	NA	TRBV11-2	TRBJ1-2	CASSPRTEGYGYTF	TGTGCCAGCAGCCCGAGGACAGAGGGCTATGGCTACACCTTC
NA	NA	TRBV9	TRBJ1-2	CASSSRGGYTF	TGTGCCAGCAGCTCAAGAGGTGGCTACACCTTC
NA	NA	TRBV7-5	TRBJ2-5	CARSPICPVSRDRNQETQYF	TGTGCCAGAAGCCCAATCTGTCCTGTTTCTCGGGACAGGAACCAAGAGACCCAGTACTTC
TRBD2	NA	TRBV25-1	TRBJ2-2	CASTTGTSYTGELFF	TGTGCCAGCACAACCGGGACTAGCTACACCGGGGAGCTGTTTTTT
NA	few	TRBV9	TRBJ2-1	CASSAHWAGRGNEQFF	TGTGCCAGCAGCGCTCACTGGGCGGGCCGAGGCAATGAGCAGTTCTTC
NA	few	TRBV6-2/TRBV6-3	TRBJ1-1	CASSYPALGDTEAFF	TGTGCCAGCAGTTACCCGGCCTTAGGGGACACTGAAGCTTTCTTT
NA	NA	TRBV28	TRBJ2-5	CASSSLLRHPQETQYF	TGTGCCAGCAGTTCCCTCTTAAGACACCCACAAGAGACCCAGTACTTC
TRBD1	NA	TRBV6-5	TRBJ1-6	CAGGTGVNSPLHF	TGTGCCGGTGGAACAGGGGTTAATTCACCCCTCCACTTT
NA	NA	TRBV20-1	TRBJ1-2	CSASLGINYGYTF	TGCAGTGCTAGTCTGGGTATTAACTATGGCTACACCTTC
NA	NA	TRBV30	TRBJ1-1	CAWSADSGHTEAFF	TGTGCCTGGAGTGCGGACTCAGGACACACTGAAGCTTTCTTT
TRBD2	few	TRBV18	TRBJ2-7	CASSPIEGLAGAREQYF	TGTGCCAGCTCACCAATTGAAGGACTAGCGGGAGCACGCGAGCAGTACTTC
TRBD1	once	TRBV28	TRBJ2-1	CASTGRGEQFF	TGTGCCAGCACCGGCAGGGGGGAGCAGTTCTTC
NA	NA	TRBV2	TRBJ1-6	CASSEAGRYNSPLHF	TGTGCCAGCAGTGAGGCGGGACGATATAATTCACCCCTCCACTTT
TRBD1	NA	TRBV6-5	TRBJ2-2	CASRPTGDPAGELFF	TGTGCCAGCAGGCCGACAGGGGACCCAGCCGGGGAGCTGTTTTTT
TRBD1	once	TRBV13	TRBJ1-2	CASSSYGTGVDGYTF	TGTGCCAGCAGCTCCTACGGGACAGGGGTGGATGGCTACACCTTC
TRBD2	NA	TRBV28	TRBJ2-7	CASSSGSWSYEQYF	TGTGCCAGCAGTAGCGGGAGTTGGAGCTACGAGCAGTACTTC
TRBD2	NA	TRBV10-1	TRBJ2-3	CASSETSGTDTQYF	TGCGCCAGCAGTGAGACTAGCGGGACAGATACGCAGTATTTT
NA	NA	TRBV19	TRBJ1-4	CASSARDGPNEKLFF	TGTGCCAGTAGTGCCCGGGACGGACCTAATGAAAAACTGTTTTTT
TRBD1	NA	TRBV12-3/TRBV12-4	TRBJ2-7	CASSPTGIHEQYF	TGTGCCAGCAGCCCGACAGGGATCCACGAGCAGTACTTC
TRBD1	NA	TRBV4-2	TRBJ1-1	CASSQGTVNTEAFF	TGTGCCAGCAGCCAGGGGACAGTGAACACTGAAGCTTTCTTT